Reported below is one T cell receptor (beta chain). Its matching antigen is unknown. A read error may be the cause here, since a much bigger clone is one base away. The sample's time point: healthy volunteer bleed at 2 weeks. Sequencing started from total RNA isolated from unfractionated whole blood. The data originate from a study of human T cells and chemical hapten exposure. Study at large: Mainly, slight library volume differences in the pool made TCR yields vary.

In the study's own analysis: Samples held a median of around 96,000 TCRs, range roughly 20,000–750,000. TCRdb itself ran the RACE reads through MiXCR, one entry per CDR3 protein. TCRdb's processing, not the authors', yielded these V and J calls. The sample has about 45,000 distinct CDR3 sequences, roughly 4.5% seen once. The study's findings and limits: Unchanged with DPC sensitization were TCRs above 1 in 1000 frequency.

The CDR3 has 11 amino acids. V shed 7 bases and J shed 4 bases, with 8 bases lying between them. The sample was whole blood. This chain joins TRBV12-3 or TRBV12-4 and TRBJ2-7; D perhaps matches TRBD1 (6 bases). The clonotype was recovered from a female donor in good health. Some clones in this sample may be carry-over from other donors' samples. For the CDR3, the DNA is TGTGCCAGCACTCAGGGGTACGAGCAGTACTTC. Protein sequence: CASTQGYEQYF.